The 5 T cell receptor beta chains presented below share a single source sample, sequenced in a study of shared clonotypes between healthy human individuals. Libraries were prepared by immunoSEQ multiplex PCR; TCRdb keeps only in-frame clonotypes and omits some of them. The profile shows under 1,100,000 clones, about 75% of them singletons. The sequenced material came from memory CD4+ T cells sorted from blood. Subset noted: CD45RA-negative fraction. The receptors were sampled from a young man in good health.

This clone was found a few times. In DNA, the CDR3 is TGTGCCAGCAGTGAAAGAGGGACCGACACCTATGGCTACACCTTC. The encoded protein is CASSERGTDTYGYTF. The V call is TRBV6-1, the J call TRBJ1-2; a possible D gene is TRBD1 (5 bases). V shed 2 bases and J shed 4 bases, with 14 bases lying between them. CDR3 length: 15 amino acids. Germline-derived CDR1 and CDR2 are MNHNS and SASEGT.

The chain combines TRBV5-6 with TRBJ2-2; D unclear. Trimming took off 7 bases at V and 1 base at J, with 5 bases between the two ends. CDR3 size: 12 residues. Germline CDR1 is SGHDT and CDR2 is YYEEEE. CDR3 in amino acids: CASGKNTGELFF. CDR3 nucleotides: TGTGCCAGCGGAAAGAACACCGGGGAGCTGTTTTTT.

This clone was detected only a few times. The chain links TRBV5-1 to TRBJ2-7, with TRBD2 as a possible D gene (5 bases). CDR3 length equals 13 residues. Germline assignment: CDR1 SGHRS and CDR2 YFSETQ. Between the trimmed V and J ends, which lost 1 base and 4 bases, there was a span of 9 bases. The CDR3 loop reads CASSLFGDYEQYF. The CDR3 DNA is TGCGCCAGCAGCTTGTTCGGGGATTACGAGCAGTACTTC.

The chain is built from TRBV6-5 and TRBJ2-7, with 9 nucleotides matching TRBD1. CDR3 length: 15 residues. Germline V gene lookup returns CDR1 MNHEY and CDR2 SVGAGI. Losses at the gene ends were 7 bases for V and 5 bases for J; bases not matched to a gene: 12. For the CDR3, the DNA is TGTGCCAGCACCCCCCCGGGACAGGGTACCCACGAGCAGTACTTC. Its protein is CASTPPGQGTHEQYF.

This chain joins TRBV7-2 and TRBJ2-7, with D unresolved. The length of the CDR3 is 13 residues. The germline gives CDR1 SGHTA, CDR2 FQGNSA. Trimming pared 1 base from V and 6 bases from J, leaving 10 bases between. CDR3 sequence (DNA): TGTGCCAGCAGCTTAGTTTGGAACAGCGAGCAGTACTTC. Its protein product is CASSLVWNSEQYF.